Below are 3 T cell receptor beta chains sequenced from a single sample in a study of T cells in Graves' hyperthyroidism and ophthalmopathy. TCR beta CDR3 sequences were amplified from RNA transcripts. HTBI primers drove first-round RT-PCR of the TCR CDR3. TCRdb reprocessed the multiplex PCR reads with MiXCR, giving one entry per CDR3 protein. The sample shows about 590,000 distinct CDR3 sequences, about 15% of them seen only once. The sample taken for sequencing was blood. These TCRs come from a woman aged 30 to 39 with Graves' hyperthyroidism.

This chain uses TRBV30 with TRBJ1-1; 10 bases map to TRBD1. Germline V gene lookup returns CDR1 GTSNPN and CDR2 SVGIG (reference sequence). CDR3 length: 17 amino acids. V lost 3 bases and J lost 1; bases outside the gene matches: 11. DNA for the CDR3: TGTGCCTGGAGGACCCTACGGGACAGGGGACCGAACACTGAAGCTTTCTTT. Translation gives CAWRTLRDRGPNTEAFF.

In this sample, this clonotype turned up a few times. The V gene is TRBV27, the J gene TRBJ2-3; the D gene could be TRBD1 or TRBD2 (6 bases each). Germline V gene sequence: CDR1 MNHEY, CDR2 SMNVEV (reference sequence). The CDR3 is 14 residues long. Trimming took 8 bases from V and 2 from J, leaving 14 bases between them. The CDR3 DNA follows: TGTGCCAGCTCCCGGGGGCGGGTCACAGATACGCAGTATTTT. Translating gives CASSRGRVTDTQYF.

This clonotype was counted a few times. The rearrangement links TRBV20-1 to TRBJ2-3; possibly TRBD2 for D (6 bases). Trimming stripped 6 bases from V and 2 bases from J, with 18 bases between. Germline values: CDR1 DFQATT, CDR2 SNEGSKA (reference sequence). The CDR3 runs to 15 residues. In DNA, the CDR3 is TGCAGTGCCCCGAAGGGACTCCAATTCACAGATACGCAGTATTTT. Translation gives CSAPKGLQFTDTQYF.